The present T cell receptor (beta chain) was sequenced within a study of T cells in Graves' hyperthyroidism and ophthalmopathy. The investigators amplified TCR beta CDR3 regions from RNA transcripts. The study used the HTBI primer set for a first-round RT-PCR of the TCR CDR3. TCRdb itself ran the multiplex PCR reads through MiXCR, one entry per CDR3 protein. This sample has approximately 400,000 distinct CDR3 sequences; roughly 12% occur once, and the top ten carry under 25%. CDR1 is DFQATT and CDR2 is SNEGSKA in the germline V gene (reference sequence). This CDR3 spans 12 amino acids. V dropped 6 bases and J dropped 9; count of bases not matched to a gene: 7.

Sequencing was carried out using blood. The receptor was isolated from a man aged 25 to 40 with Graves' hyperthyroidism that later progressed to Graves' ophthalmopathy. The chain carries TRBV20-1 and TRBJ1-5; TRBD1 matches 8 bases. CDR3: CSATKTGVPQHF. The CDR3 nucleotides read TGCAGTGCGACAAAGACAGGGGTGCCCCAGCATTTT.